The sequence of this TCR beta chain was determined in a study of T cells in Graves' hyperthyroidism and ophthalmopathy. About the study: The blood sample was taken at first diagnosis, before treatment began.

Study results and limitations: With a median lead of approximately 6.4 months before onset, the model predicted ophthalmopathy.

Worth noting for this clonotype: Its matching antigen is unknown. A much larger clone differs from this one at a single base, so this may be a read error.

The CDR3 sequence is 15 residues long. CDR1 and CDR2 (germline): DFQATT, SNEGSKA (reference sequence). Researchers amplified the TCR beta CDR3 regions from RNA transcripts. First-round RT-PCR of the TCR CDR3 relied on the HTBI primer set. MiXCR was run by TCRdb on the multiplex PCR reads, yielding one entry per CDR3 protein. The sample lists a few hundred thousand distinct CDR3 sequences; 15% to 19% were seen once. The authors deemed Graves' hyperthyroidism stable absent ophthalmopathy progression within 18 months. Researchers barred patients who had uncontrolled infection, other autoimmune disease, pregnancy or lactation.

The material sequenced was blood. The chain links TRBV20-1 to TRBJ2-3, with D uncertain. The receptor's source is a woman in her twenties or thirties with Graves' hyperthyroidism. CDR3 region: CGARDAALLSDTQYF. The DNA of the CDR3 is TGCGGTGCTAGAGACGCCGCCCTGTTGTCAGATACGCAGTATTTT.